A selection of T cell receptor beta chains follows, all from one sample in a study of cytomegalovirus exposure and HLA in healthy donors. Produced via immunoSEQ multiplex PCR; TCRdb's table is partial and in-frame only. Among about 120,000 clones, roughly 95% were seen once, and the ten largest hold about 1.7%. The sequenced sample consisted of PBMCs. The receptors were gathered from a man aged 18 to 35 in good health and CMV-seronegative. Each CDR3 is given with its conserved first and last residue. Each record gives: V gene, CDR3 length, D gene, clone size, J gene, CDR3 protein, CDR3 DNA. D genes are given only for firm matches. Expanded clones get a size class; other rows say once, few or many, or leave the size out.

TRBV4-3	16	.	.	TRBJ1-1	CASSQGPGGENTEAFF	TGCGCCAGCAGCCAAGGACCTGGGGGGGAGAACACTGAAGCTTTCTTT
TRBV4-2	14	TRBD2	.	TRBJ2-1	CASSPSGSRNEQFF	TGTGCCAGCAGCCCCAGCGGGAGTCGCAATGAGCAGTTCTTC
TRBV28	16	TRBD1	.	TRBJ1-3	CASSSSGQGTGNTIYF	TGTGCCAGCAGTTCATCGGGACAGGGGACTGGAAACACCATATATTTT
TRBV11-2	15	TRBD2	.	TRBJ2-5	CASSLGSGGQETQYF	TGTGCCAGCAGCTTAGGATCGGGAGGGCAAGAGACCCAGTACTTC
TRBV5-1	16	TRBD2	few	TRBJ2-2	CASSLGSGRSTGELFF	TGCGCCAGCAGCTTGGGAAGCGGGAGGAGCACCGGGGAGCTGTTTTTT
TRBV7-2	22	TRBD1	.	TRBJ1-1	CASSLARPDRVRLRWGSTEAFF	TGTGCCAGCAGCTTAGCGCGTCCCGACAGGGTTCGGCTACGGTGGGGGTCTACTGAAGCTTTCTTT
TRBV19	14	TRBD2	.	TRBJ2-7	CASRTSGSNGEQYF	TGTGCCAGCCGGACTAGCGGGAGTAATGGGGAGCAGTACTTC
TRBV30	13	TRBD1	.	TRBJ1-2	CAWSGGQGDGYTF	TGTGCCTGGAGTGGGGGACAGGGGGATGGCTACACCTTC
TRBV7-3	15	TRBD2	.	TRBJ2-1	CASSSTSGILNEQFF	TGTGCCAGCAGCTCGACTAGCGGGATCCTCAATGAGCAGTTCTTC
TRBV28	14	.	.	TRBJ2-7	CASSPGTRGYEQYF	TGTGCCAGCAGTCCCGGGACGCGGGGCTACGAGCAGTACTTC
TRBV18	12	.	few	TRBJ2-5	CASSPGLETQYF	TGTGCCAGCTCACCAGGGCTAGAGACCCAGTACTTC
TRBV11-2	14	.	.	TRBJ2-1	CASSLEPRAYEQFF	TGTGCCAGCAGCTTAGAACCCCGCGCTTATGAGCAGTTCTTC
TRBV23-1	20	TRBD1	.	TRBJ1-2	CASSQSRGMKSRDRARGYTF	TGCGCCAGCAGTCAATCTCGGGGGATGAAATCCCGCGACAGGGCAAGGGGCTACACCTTC
TRBV7-9	17	TRBD2	.	TRBJ2-7	CASSLGGTSRRYYEQYF	TGTGCCAGCAGCTTGGGGGGGACTAGCCGAAGGTACTACGAGCAGTACTTC
TRBV28	11	.	.	TRBJ2-5	CASSTGLGQYF	TGTGCCAGCAGTACAGGGTTGGGCCAGTACTTC
TRBV7-9	16	TRBD2	once	TRBJ2-3	CASSFVPSGDTDTQYF	TGTGCCAGCAGCTTCGTCCCTAGCGGAGACACAGATACGCAGTATTTT
TRBV19	14	.	.	TRBJ1-3	CASSPQITGNTIYF	TGTGCCAGTAGCCCCCAGATTACTGGAAACACCATATATTTT
TRBV27	15	.	.	TRBJ2-7	CASSLLGDWPSEQYF	TGTGCCAGCAGTTTATTAGGGGACTGGCCCTCCGAGCAGTACTTC
TRBV28	13	.	few	TRBJ1-2	CATHLYSPPGYTF	TGTGCCACCCACCTGTATAGTCCCCCAGGCTACACCTTC
TRBV30	14	TRBD1	once	TRBJ2-7	CAWSPGQGLYEQYF	TGTGCCTGGAGTCCGGGACAGGGGCTTTACGAGCAGTACTTC
TRBV6-5	15	TRBD2	.	TRBJ2-7	CASRAGTSGRREQYF	TGTGCCAGCAGGGCCGGGACTAGCGGGAGACGGGAGCAGTACTTC
TRBV7-2	16	TRBD1	.	TRBJ2-7	CASSLMTGTGGYEQYF	TGTGCCAGCAGCCTAATGACCGGGACAGGGGGCTACGAGCAGTACTTC
TRBV7-9	12	.	.	TRBJ1-1	CASSLGLAEAFF	TGTGCCAGCAGCTTAGGATTAGCTGAAGCTTTCTTT
TRBV6-4	13	TRBD2	.	TRBJ2-3	CASSREGTDTQYF	TGTGCCAGCAGCCGGGAGGGCACAGATACGCAGTATTTT
TRBV29-1	14	TRBD2	.	TRBJ2-5	CSVTTSGSRETQYF	TGCAGCGTTACCACTAGCGGGAGTAGGGAGACCCAGTACTTC
TRBV19	14	.	.	TRBJ2-7	CASSALQGPYEQYF	TGTGCCAGTAGTGCCCTGCAGGGGCCCTACGAGCAGTACTTC